The 16 T cell receptor beta chains reported below all come from one sample, sequenced in a study of PD-1 blockade in classical Hodgkin lymphoma. Profiled with immunoSEQ multiplex PCR; TCRdb holds only in-frame clones, not every one. The data show 25,000 to 35,000 clones, with around four fifths seen just once and approximately 0.82% held by the top ten. Time point meaning: cycle 4 day 1 (C4D1), after 6 weeks of nivolumab. Every patient was affected by relapse after autologous stem cell transplantation, while exposure to brentuximab vedotin was not uniform. Magnetic negative selection was used to purify CD4+ T cells from PBMCs that had been thawed. The material was CD4+ T cells from blood, obtained before the fourth cycle of nivolumab. The receptor set was obtained from a human donor with classical Hodgkin lymphoma.

V is TRBV30 and J is TRBJ1-5; D perhaps matches TRBD1 (5 bases). The V gene's germline CDR1 is GTSNPN and CDR2 SVGIG (reference sequence). The CDR3 extends over 15 amino acids. The V and J ends lost 1 base and 0 bases respectively, with 10 bases between them. The CDR3, as DNA: TGTGCCTGGAGTGCTGGGACGTATAGCAATCAGCCCCAGCATTTT. It specifies CAWSAGTYSNQPQHF.

The chain combines TRBV27 with TRBJ1-1; TRBD1 aligns across 8 bases. Germline lookup yields CDR1 MNHEY and CDR2 SMNVEV (reference sequence). This CDR3 spans 16 amino acids. V shed 4 bases, J shed 9 bases, and the junction held 16 bases outside the gene matches. Here the CDR3 DNA reads TGTGCCAGCAGTTCTAGCCTCGTGCGGGACAGGCTAAAAGCTTTCTTT. The encoded protein is CASSSSLVRDRLKAFF.

The chain links TRBV19 to TRBJ2-3; D unresolved. V was shortened by 1 base and J by 1 base, with 3 bases between the two germline ends. Germline assignment: CDR1 LNHDA and CDR2 SQIVND (reference sequence). This CDR3 has 13 amino acids. CDR3 loop: CASSIAGTDTQYF. CDR3 coding DNA: TGTGCCAGTAGTATAGCCGGCACAGATACGCAGTATTTT.

The rearrangement joins TRBV11-2 to TRBJ2-2; tentatively, D is TRBD1 (5 bases). CDR3 length: 15 residues. Trimming took 1 base from V and 4 from J, leaving 10 bases between them. Germline V lookup: CDR1 SGHAT, CDR2 FQNNGV. The CDR3 sequence: CASSLVPGLTGELFF. The CDR3, as DNA: TGTGCCAGCAGCTTAGTCCCAGGGCTCACCGGGGAGCTGTTTTTT.

Written as DNA, the CDR3 is TGTGCCAGCAGCCCGTTGACAGCTCCCACTGAAGCTTTCTTT. This sequence encodes CASSPLTAPTEAFF. The chain recombines TRBV5-8 with TRBJ1-1; D might be TRBD1 (5 bases). With 4 bases removed from V and 4 bases from J, the gap between germline ends came to 14 bases. The CDR3 is 14 amino acids. The germline V gene encodes CDR1 SGHTS and CDR2 YDEGEE.

In the case of this clone: Sequence at one end of the junction differs from germline and may be a read error. The chain combines TRBV18 with TRBJ1-1, with a weak D call TRBD1 (5 bases). This CDR3 contains 12 residues. CDR1 is KGHSH and CDR2 is LQKENI in the germline V gene. The CDR3 bases are TGTGCCAGCTCACCACTACGGGGCCGACTACTCTTT. This translates into CASSPLRGRLLF.

The chain carries TRBV7-8 and TRBJ1-4; TRBD1 is a possible D gene (6 bases). The CDR3 runs to 15 residues. Germline V gives CDR1 SGHVS, CDR2 FQNEAQ. The germline V and J ends were trimmed by 4 bases and 8 bases, with 17 bases remaining between them. The CDR3 DNA reads as TGTGCCAGCAGCTCCATGGGGGGCTGGGAAGAAAAACTGTTTTTT. This gives the protein CASSSMGGWEEKLFF.

The rearrangement uses TRBV11-2 and TRBJ2-5; 8 nucleotides line up with TRBD1. Germline assignment: CDR1 SGHAT and CDR2 FQNNGV. This CDR3 has 15 residues. With V trimmed by 5 bases and J by 2 bases, 7 bases remained unmatched. The CDR3 sequence is CASSPDGQGQETQYF. The CDR3 nucleotides read TGTGCCAGCAGCCCAGACGGACAGGGTCAAGAGACCCAGTACTTC.

The rearrangement uses TRBV4-2 and TRBJ2-5; D might be TRBD2 (5 bases). Trimming shortened V by 5 bases and J by 8 bases, and 18 bases separated the two germline ends. The germline gives CDR1 LGHNA, CDR2 YNFKEQ. The CDR3 loop spans 14 amino acids. The CDR3 sequence is CASSGVGVSETQYF. Written as DNA, the CDR3 is TGTGCCAGCAGCGGGGTCGGGGTGTCGGAAACCCAGTACTTC.

V usage is TRBV19 and J usage is TRBJ2-2; D gene uncertain. Germline CDR1 reads LNHDA; CDR2 reads SQIVND (reference sequence). This CDR3 has 15 residues. V lost 4 bases to trimming and J lost 5 bases, with 14 bases between them. The DNA for the CDR3 is TGTGCCAGTAGTACCGATGGAGTTCTAACCGGGGAGCTGTTTTTT. Protein product: CASSTDGVLTGELFF.

The rearrangement joins TRBV29-1 to TRBJ2-5; 10 bases map to TRBD2. The CDR3 extends over 16 amino acids. The J segment lost 4 bases and the V segment lost 0 bases, leaving 8 bases of the junction unmatched. The germline V gene encodes CDR1 SQVTM and CDR2 ANQGSEA. The chain's CDR3 is CSVEDQAGGPGETQYF. CDR3 bases: TGCAGCGTTGAAGATCAAGCGGGGGGGCCAGGAGAGACCCAGTACTTC.

The J gene is TRBJ2-4, the V gene TRBV27; tentative D call: TRBD1 (6 bases). From germline, CDR1 is MNHEY and CDR2 SMNVEV (reference sequence). The V end lost 0 bases, the J end lost 5 bases, and 11 bases lay between the germline ends. CDR3 length: 15 residues. This CDR3 is CASSLSLGAQNIQYF. For the CDR3, the DNA is TGTGCCAGCAGTTTATCATTGGGGGCCCAAAACATTCAGTACTTC.

As for this clone: This same CDR3 is encoded by further DNA sequences in the sample. The V call is TRBV11-2, the J call TRBJ1-1; D gene uncertain. This CDR3 region has 13 residues. The V gene lost 5 bases and the J gene lost 2 bases, with 9 bases spanning the gap. Germline V gene data show CDR1 as SGHAT and CDR2 as FQNNGV. CDR3 residues: CASSLRANTEAFF. The CDR3 DNA follows: TGTGCCAGCAGCCTCCGGGCTAACACTGAAGCTTTCTTT.

J is TRBJ2-3 and V is TRBV4-1; D perhaps matches TRBD1 (5 bases). V lost 0 bases to trimming and J lost 7 bases, with 8 bases between them. There are 13 residues in the CDR3. CDR1 and CDR2 from the germline V gene are MGHRA and YSYEKL. The CDR3 nucleotides read TGCGCCAGCAGCCAAGAAGGGGCTTATACGCAGTATTTT. Amino acids: CASSQEGAYTQYF.

The chain carries TRBV30 and TRBJ1-2; 10 positions agree with TRBD1. With 5 bases clipped from V and 4 bases from J, the junction kept 10 bases outside the gene matches. Per germline, CDR1 GTSNPN and CDR2 SVGIG (reference sequence). The CDR3 consists of 15 residues. This CDR3 is CAWGLPGTGAYGYTF. In DNA, the CDR3 is TGTGCCTGGGGTCTTCCCGGGACAGGGGCCTATGGCTACACCTTC.

This clone was observed a single time. The rearrangement joins TRBV19 to TRBJ1-3; 8 bases are shared with TRBD1. The V and J ends lost 5 bases and 2 bases, in that order; junction bases with no gene match: 2. The CDR3 is 14 residues long. From germline, CDR1 is LNHDA and CDR2 SQIVND (reference sequence). The chain's CDR3 is CASSPDRAGNTIYF. CDR3 bases: TGTGCCAGTAGTCCGGACAGGGCTGGAAACACCATATATTTT.